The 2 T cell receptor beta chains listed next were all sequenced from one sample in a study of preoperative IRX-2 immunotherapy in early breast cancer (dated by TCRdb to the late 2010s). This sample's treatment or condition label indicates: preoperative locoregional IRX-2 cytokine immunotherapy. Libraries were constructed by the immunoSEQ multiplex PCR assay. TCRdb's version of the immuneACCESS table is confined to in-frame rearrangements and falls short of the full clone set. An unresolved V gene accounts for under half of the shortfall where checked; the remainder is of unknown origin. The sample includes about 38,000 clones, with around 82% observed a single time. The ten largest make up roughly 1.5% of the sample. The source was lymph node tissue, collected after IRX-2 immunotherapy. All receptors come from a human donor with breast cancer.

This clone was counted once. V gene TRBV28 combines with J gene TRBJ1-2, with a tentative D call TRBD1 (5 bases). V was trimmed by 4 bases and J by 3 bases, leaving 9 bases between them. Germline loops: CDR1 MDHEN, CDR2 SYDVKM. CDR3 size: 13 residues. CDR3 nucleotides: TGTGCCAGCAGTTCCAGGGATGACTATGGCTACACCTTC. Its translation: CASSSRDDYGYTF.

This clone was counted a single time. CDR3 nucleotides: TGCGCCAGCAGCTTGGGGGGCAGTGGGGTTACTAGCACAGATACGCAGTATTTT. It is translated as CASSLGGSGVTSTDTQYF. The J gene is TRBJ2-3, the V gene TRBV5-1; weak D call: TRBD1 (5 bases). This CDR3 contains 18 residues. The V end lost 0 bases, the J end lost 0 bases, and 17 bases lay between the germline ends. Per the germline V gene, CDR1 is SGHRS and CDR2 is YFSETQ. Together with reference TRBV5-1 and TRBJ2-3, the CDR3 gives the full variable domain: KAGVTQTPRYLIKTRGQQVTLSCSPISGHRSVSWYQQTPGQGLQFLFEYFSETQRNKGNFPGRFSGRQFSNSRSEMNVSTLELGDSALYLCASSLGGSGVTSTDTQYFGPGTRLTVL.